Sequencing of this T cell receptor (beta chain) was carried out in a study of blood T cell repertoires in COVID-19. Background on the study: Sample material is recorded as cDNA or gDNA derived from T cells, B-cell-depleted T cells, or PBMCs.

The CDR3 has 15 amino acids. The germline gives CDR1 SNHLY, CDR2 FYNNEI. Trimming pared 4 bases from V and 1 base from J, leaving 12 bases between. As originally analysed: Reference gene primer amplification gave estimated nucleated cell counts. The assay was immunoSEQ multiplex PCR, and TCRdb's table has in-frame clones only and misses some. The V and J calls and clone size are taken from that table; D and trimming were inferred from the DNA. The table records fewer than 250,000 clones, 80% to 95% of them present only once. Patients from Seattle were sampled longitudinally, starting during active infection.

Sequences were obtained from peripheral blood. This rearrangement joins TRBV2 to TRBJ2-3; maybe TRBD1 (5 bases). The receptor's source is a man aged 25 to 40 with COVID-19, enrolled during active disease. This CDR3 reads CASSVGVGGTDTQYF. CDR3 DNA: TGTGCCAGCAGTGTGGGCGTAGGGGGCACAGATACGCAGTATTTT.